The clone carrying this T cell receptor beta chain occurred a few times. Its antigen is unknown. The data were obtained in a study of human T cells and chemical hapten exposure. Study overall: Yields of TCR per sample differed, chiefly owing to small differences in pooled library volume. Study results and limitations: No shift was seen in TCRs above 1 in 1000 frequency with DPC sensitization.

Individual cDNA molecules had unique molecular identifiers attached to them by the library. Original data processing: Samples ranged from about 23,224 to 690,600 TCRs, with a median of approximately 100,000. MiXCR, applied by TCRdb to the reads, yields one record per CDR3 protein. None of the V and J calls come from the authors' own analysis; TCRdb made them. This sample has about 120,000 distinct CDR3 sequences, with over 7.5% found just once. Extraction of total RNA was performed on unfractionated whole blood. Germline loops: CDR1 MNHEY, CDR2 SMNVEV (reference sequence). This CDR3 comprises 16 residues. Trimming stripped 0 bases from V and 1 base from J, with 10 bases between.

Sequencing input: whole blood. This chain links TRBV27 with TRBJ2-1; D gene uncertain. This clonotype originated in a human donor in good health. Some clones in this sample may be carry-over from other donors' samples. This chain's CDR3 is CASSLSISRSYNEQFF. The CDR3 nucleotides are TGTGCCAGCAGTTTATCGATCTCTAGGTCCTACAATGAGCAGTTCTTC.